Listed below are T cell receptor beta chains from one sample, sequenced in a study of blood T cell repertoires in COVID-19. Only in-frame clones appear in the TCRdb table, and some are missing; sequencing was by immunoSEQ multiplex PCR. The sample shows roughly 100,000 clones, roughly 90% of them seen only once. Sequencing was performed on peripheral blood. These TCRs come from a woman aged 55-75 years with acute or convalescent COVID-19. The CDR3 runs from the conserved cysteine through the conserved F or W. D genes are given only for firm matches. Size values are once, few and many counts, or a class for expanded clones, and some rows have none.

V gene: TRBV5-1
J gene: TRBJ1-1
clone size: once
D gene: -
CDR3 DNA: TGCGCCAGCACTGCGACTAACACACGCACTGAAGCTTTCTTT
CDR3 protein: CASTATNTRTEAFF

V gene: TRBV28
J gene: TRBJ2-7
clone size: -
D gene: -
CDR3 DNA: TGTGCCAGCAGTTTAGACAGCGGGCCTTCCTACGAGCAGTACTTC
CDR3 protein: CASSLDSGPSYEQYF

V gene: TRBV5-1
J gene: TRBJ1-3
clone size: -
D gene: -
CDR3 DNA: TGCGCCAGCAGCGGCGGGACGGAAGGAAACACCATATATTTT
CDR3 protein: CASSGGTEGNTIYF

V gene: TRBV15
J gene: TRBJ2-2
clone size: few
D gene: -
CDR3 DNA: TGTGCCACCAGCAGAGGGGACTCCTACACCGGGGAGCTGTTTTTT
CDR3 protein: CATSRGDSYTGELFF

V gene: TRBV24-1
J gene: TRBJ2-2
clone size: -
D gene: -
CDR3 DNA: TGTGCCACCAGTGATTCCCCAAATAGAAACACCGGGGAGCTGTTTTTT
CDR3 protein: CATSDSPNRNTGELFF

V gene: TRBV30
J gene: TRBJ1-6
clone size: -
D gene: -
CDR3 DNA: TGTGCCTGGAGATTGGAGGGCGTCAATTCACCCCCCCACTTT
CDR3 protein: CAWRLEGVNSPPHF

V gene: TRBV18
J gene: TRBJ2-1
clone size: -
D gene: TRBD2
CDR3 DNA: TGTGCCAGCTCACCGGGAGCGGGAGAGTACAATGAGCAGTTCTTC
CDR3 protein: CASSPGAGEYNEQFF

V gene: TRBV4-1
J gene: TRBJ1-3
clone size: -
D gene: -
CDR3 DNA: TGCGCCAGCAGCCTCCAAGGAGCGGACACCATATATTTT
CDR3 protein: CASSLQGADTIYF

V gene: TRBV14
J gene: TRBJ1-3
clone size: -
D gene: -
CDR3 DNA: TGTGCCAGCAGCCAAGACTCAGGGTTGGGTGGAAACACCATATATTTT
CDR3 protein: CASSQDSGLGGNTIYF

V gene: TRBV6-5
J gene: TRBJ1-2
clone size: -
D gene: -
CDR3 DNA: TGTGCCAGCCGAAACACGTTTCCAGACTATGGCTACACCTTC
CDR3 protein: CASRNTFPDYGYTF

V gene: TRBV28
J gene: TRBJ1-5
clone size: -
D gene: -
CDR3 DNA: TGTGCCAGCAGCTCAGGGTCGGGTGGGGCCAATCAGCCCCAGCATTTT
CDR3 protein: CASSSGSGGANQPQHF

V gene: TRBV19
J gene: TRBJ1-1
clone size: -
D gene: -
CDR3 DNA: TGTGCCAGTACCCAGGCCACTGAAGCTTTCTTT
CDR3 protein: CASTQATEAFF

V gene: TRBV9
J gene: TRBJ1-2
clone size: -
D gene: -
CDR3 DNA: TGTGCCAGCAGCGTAGAGAATGGGGGGTTAGGCTATGGCTACACCTTC
CDR3 protein: CASSVENGGLGYGYTF

V gene: TRBV13
J gene: TRBJ2-1
clone size: -
D gene: -
CDR3 DNA: TGTGCCAGCAGCTTAACGGAGTATGAGCAGTTCTTC
CDR3 protein: CASSLTEYEQFF